Presented here are 2 T cell receptor beta chains from one specimen sequenced in a study of OX40 agonist ivuxolimab in advanced cancers. Sequenced by immunoSEQ multiplex PCR; TCRdb stores in-frame clones only, minus some. The data show tens of thousands of clones, with 88% seen just once and 2.5% to 3% held by the top ten. The sequencing used CD4+ or CD8+ T cells sorted from blood, collected in a trial of the OX40 agonist ivuxolimab. All receptors derive from an adult with an advanced solid tumor such as melanoma, head and neck, liver or kidney cancer.

The chain employs TRBV6-6 and TRBJ1-5; tentatively, D is TRBD1 (5 bases). From germline, CDR1 is MNHNY and CDR2 SVGAGI (reference sequence). This CDR3 contains 12 residues. This CDR3 is CVPGRVYQPQHF. The CDR3 nucleotides read TGTGTTCCCGGCAGGGTTTATCAGCCCCAGCATTTT.

The chain uses TRBV7-9 and TRBJ2-5, with 11 bases aligning to TRBD2. The germline gives CDR1 SEHNR, CDR2 FQNEAQ (reference sequence). V shed 4 bases, J shed 2 bases, and the junction held 12 bases outside the gene matches. CDR3 size: 18 residues. Here the CDR3 reads CASSYILRGLAVQETQYF. The CDR3 region has the DNA TGTGCCAGCAGCTACATCTTGCGGGGACTAGCGGTACAAGAGACCCAGTACTTC.